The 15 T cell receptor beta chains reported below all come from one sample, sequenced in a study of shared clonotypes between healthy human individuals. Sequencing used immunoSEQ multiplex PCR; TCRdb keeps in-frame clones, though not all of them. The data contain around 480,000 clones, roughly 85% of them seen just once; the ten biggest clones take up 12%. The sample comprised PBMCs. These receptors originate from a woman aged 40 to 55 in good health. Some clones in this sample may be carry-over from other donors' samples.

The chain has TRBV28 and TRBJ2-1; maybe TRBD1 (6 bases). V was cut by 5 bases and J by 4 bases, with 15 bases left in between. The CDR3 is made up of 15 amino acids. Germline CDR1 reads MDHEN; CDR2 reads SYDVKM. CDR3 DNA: TGTGCCAGCAGTGGAGCTGGGGGCGCTTACAATGAGCAGTTCTTC. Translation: CASSGAGGAYNEQFF.

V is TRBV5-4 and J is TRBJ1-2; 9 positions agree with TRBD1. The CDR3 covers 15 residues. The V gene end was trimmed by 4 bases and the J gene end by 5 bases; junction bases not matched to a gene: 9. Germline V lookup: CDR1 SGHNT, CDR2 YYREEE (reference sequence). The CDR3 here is CASSRNRGRGYGYTF. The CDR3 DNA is TGTGCCAGCAGCAGGAACAGGGGGCGGGGGTATGGCTACACCTTC.

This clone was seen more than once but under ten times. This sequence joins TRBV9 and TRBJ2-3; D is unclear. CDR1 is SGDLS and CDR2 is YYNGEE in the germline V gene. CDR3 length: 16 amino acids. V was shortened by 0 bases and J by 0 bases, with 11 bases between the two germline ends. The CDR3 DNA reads TGTGCCAGCAGCGTAGAACCCTTCGGCAGCACAGATACGCAGTATTTT. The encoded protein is CASSVEPFGSTDTQYF.

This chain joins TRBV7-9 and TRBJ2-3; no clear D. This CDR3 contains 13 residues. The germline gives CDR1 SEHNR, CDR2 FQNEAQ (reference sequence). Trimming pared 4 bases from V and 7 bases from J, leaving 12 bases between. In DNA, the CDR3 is TGTGCCAGCAGCTCCCCTCCGGCGAATACGCAGTATTTT. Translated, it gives CASSSPPANTQYF. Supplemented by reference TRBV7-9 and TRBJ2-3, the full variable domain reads DTGVSQNPRHKITKRGQNVTFRCDPISEHNRLYWYRQTLGQGPEFLTYFQNEAQLEKSRLLSDRFSAERPKGSFSTLEIQRTEQGDSAMYLCASSSPPANTQYFGPGTRLTVL.

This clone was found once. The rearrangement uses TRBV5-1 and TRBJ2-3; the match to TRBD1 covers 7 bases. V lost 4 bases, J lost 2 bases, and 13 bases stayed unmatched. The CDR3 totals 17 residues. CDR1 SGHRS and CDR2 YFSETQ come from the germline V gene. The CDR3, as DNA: TGCGCCAGCAGCGCGGCACGGACAGGAAGCTCCACAGATACGCAGTATTTT. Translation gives CASSAARTGSSTDTQYF. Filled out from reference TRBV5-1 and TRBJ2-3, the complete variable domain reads KAGVTQTPRYLIKTRGQQVTLSCSPISGHRSVSWYQQTPGQGLQFLFEYFSETQRNKGNFPGRFSGRQFSNSRSEMNVSTLELGDSALYLCASSAARTGSSTDTQYFGPGTRLTVL.

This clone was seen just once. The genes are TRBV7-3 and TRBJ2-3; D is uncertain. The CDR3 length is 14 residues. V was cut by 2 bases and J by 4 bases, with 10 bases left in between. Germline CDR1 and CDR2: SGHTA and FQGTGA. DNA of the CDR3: TGTGCCAGCAGCTTACGGGCAGGCCCAGATACGCAGTATTTT. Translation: CASSLRAGPDTQYF.

The CDR3 protein is CASSLLTSGYNEQFF. CDR3 nucleotide sequence: TGTGCCAGCAGTTTATTGACTAGCGGGTACAATGAGCAGTTCTTC. V usage is TRBV28 and J usage is TRBJ2-1; 10 nucleotides agree with TRBD2. With 1 base clipped from V and 4 bases from J, the junction kept 1 base outside the gene matches. CDR1 and CDR2 from the germline V gene are MDHEN and SYDVKM. This CDR3 region has 15 residues.

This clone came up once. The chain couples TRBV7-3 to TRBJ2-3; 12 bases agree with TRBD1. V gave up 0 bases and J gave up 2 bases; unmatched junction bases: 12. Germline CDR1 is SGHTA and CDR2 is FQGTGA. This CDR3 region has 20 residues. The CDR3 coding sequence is TGTGCCAGCAGCTTAACGCTCCCGGGACAGGGGGCGAGACACACAGATACGCAGTATTTT. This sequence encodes CASSLTLPGQGARHTDTQYF.

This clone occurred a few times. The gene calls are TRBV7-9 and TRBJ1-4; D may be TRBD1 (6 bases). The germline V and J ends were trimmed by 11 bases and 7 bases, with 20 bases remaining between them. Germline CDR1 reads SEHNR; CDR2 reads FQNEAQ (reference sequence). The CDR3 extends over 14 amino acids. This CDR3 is CASRSGADSEKLFF. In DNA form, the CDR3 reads TGTGCCTCTCGCTCGGGGGCTGATAGTGAAAAACTGTTTTTT.

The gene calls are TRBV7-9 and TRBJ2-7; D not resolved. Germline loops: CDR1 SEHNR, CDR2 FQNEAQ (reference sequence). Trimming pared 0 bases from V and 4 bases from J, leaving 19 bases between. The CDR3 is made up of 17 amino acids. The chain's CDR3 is CASSLAEWQVGTYEQYF. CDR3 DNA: TGTGCCAGCAGCTTAGCGGAGTGGCAAGTGGGTACGTACGAGCAGTACTTC. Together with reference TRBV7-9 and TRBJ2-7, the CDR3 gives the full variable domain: DTGVSQNPRHKITKRGQNVTFRCDPISEHNRLYWYRQTLGQGPEFLTYFQNEAQLEKSRLLSDRFSAERPKGSFSTLEIQRTEQGDSAMYLCASSLAEWQVGTYEQYFGPGTRLTVT.

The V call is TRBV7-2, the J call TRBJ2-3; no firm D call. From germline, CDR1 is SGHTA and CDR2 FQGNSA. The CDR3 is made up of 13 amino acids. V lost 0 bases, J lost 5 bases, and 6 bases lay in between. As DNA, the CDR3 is TGTGCCAGCAGCTTAGCGCAGCGAGATACGCAGTATTTT. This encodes CASSLAQRDTQYF.

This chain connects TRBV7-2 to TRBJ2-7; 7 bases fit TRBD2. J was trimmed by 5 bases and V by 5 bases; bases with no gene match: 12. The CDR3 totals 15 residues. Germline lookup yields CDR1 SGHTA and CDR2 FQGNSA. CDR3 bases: TGTGCCAGCAGCAATCAAATGGGAGGGCCAAACGAGCAGTACTTC. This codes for CASSNQMGGPNEQYF. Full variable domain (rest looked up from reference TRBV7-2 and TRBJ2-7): GAGVSQSPSNKVTEKGKDVELRCDPISGHTALYWYRQSLGQGLEFLIYFQGNSAPDKSGLPSDRFSAERTGGSVSTLTIQRTQQEDSAVYLCASSNQMGGPNEQYFGPGTRLTVT.

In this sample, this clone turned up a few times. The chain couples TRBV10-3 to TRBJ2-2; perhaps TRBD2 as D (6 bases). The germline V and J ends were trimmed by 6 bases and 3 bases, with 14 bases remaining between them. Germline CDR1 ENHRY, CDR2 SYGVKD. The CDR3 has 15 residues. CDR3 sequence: CAIRDGTPHTGELFF. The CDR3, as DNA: TGTGCCATCAGGGACGGGACTCCACACACCGGGGAGCTGTTTTTT.

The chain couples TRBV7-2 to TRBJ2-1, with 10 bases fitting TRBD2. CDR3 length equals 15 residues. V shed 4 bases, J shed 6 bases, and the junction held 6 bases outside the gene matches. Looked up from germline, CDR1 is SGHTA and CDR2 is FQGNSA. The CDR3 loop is CASSSRGLAVNEQFF. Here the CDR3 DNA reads TGTGCCAGCAGCTCCAGAGGACTAGCGGTCAATGAGCAGTTCTTC.

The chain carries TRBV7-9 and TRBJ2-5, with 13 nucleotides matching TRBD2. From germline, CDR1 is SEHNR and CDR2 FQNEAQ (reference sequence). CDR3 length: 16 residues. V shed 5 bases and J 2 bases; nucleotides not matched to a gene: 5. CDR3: CASSTWGLAGQETQYF. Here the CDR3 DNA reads TGTGCCAGCAGCACATGGGGACTAGCGGGACAAGAGACCCAGTACTTC.